This is a list of T cell receptor beta chains from one sample in a study of CD4 T cells in relation to SARS-CoV-2 and coronaviruses. Their antigens are not known. Sequenced by immunoSEQ multiplex PCR; TCRdb stores in-frame clones only, minus some. The data contain approximately 20,000 clones, around 77% of them singletons. The sample taken for sequencing was CD4+ T cells from PBMCs, cultured in vitro. The source is a human donor in good health. The CDR3 runs from the conserved cysteine through the conserved F or W. A D gene is named only where the DNA matches it firmly. Clone size appears in some rows only: once, few, many, or a class for an expanded clone.

TRBV11-2,few,NA,TRBJ2-1,TGTGCCAGCAGTTCCCTAGTGGGTTCCTACAATGAGCAGTTCTTC,CASSSLVGSYNEQFF
TRBV15,NA,NA,TRBJ2-7,TGTGCCACCAGCAGGCCCTCCTACGAGCAGTACTTC,CATSRPSYEQYF
TRBV5-4,NA,NA,TRBJ2-5,TGTGCCAGCAGCTTGGACCAGTACCAAGAGACCCAGTACTTC,CASSLDQYQETQYF
TRBV9,NA,TRBD1,TRBJ2-5,TGTGCCAGCAGCCCTCGACAGGGGCTCGGGACCCAGTACTTC,CASSPRQGLGTQYF
TRBV2,NA,NA,TRBJ1-6,TGTGCCAGCAGTGAATTGGCTAATTCACCCCTCCACTTT,CASSELANSPLHF
TRBV7-9,few,TRBD1,TRBJ2-5,TGTGCCAGCAGCCCCAGGGGGCCAGAGACCCAGTACTTC,CASSPRGPETQYF
TRBV7-9,NA,NA,TRBJ2-1,TGTGCCAGCAGTGTCTATGAGCAGTTCTTC,CASSVYEQFF
TRBV6-5,NA,NA,TRBJ2-4,TGTGCCAGCAGATTAGACAAGAGGAACATTCAGTACTTC,CASRLDKRNIQYF
TRBV7-8,NA,NA,TRBJ1-4,TGTGCCAGCAGCCCGCCGACCTCGGGTAATGAAAAACTGTTTTTT,CASSPPTSGNEKLFF
TRBV7-9,NA,NA,TRBJ2-3,TGTGCCAGCACCTCCACAAATACGCAGTATTTT,CASTSTNTQYF
TRBV6-4,NA,NA,TRBJ2-7,TGTGCCAGCAGTGACGGGGAGCGCGGCCAGTGGGGGTCCTACGAGCAGTACTTC,CASSDGERGQWGSYEQYF
TRBV5-1,NA,NA,TRBJ2-5,TGCGCCAGCAGCTTGGCTGGGGTAGAGACCCAGTACTTC,CASSLAGVETQYF
TRBV3-1/TRBV3-2,NA,NA,TRBJ1-1,TGTGCCAGCAGCCAAGAGGGGAGGTTTGAAGCTTTCTTT,CASSQEGRFEAFF
TRBV6-5,NA,NA,TRBJ2-2,TGTGTCGCGGCAGGGCGCTTGAACACCGGGGAGCTGTTTTTT,CVAAGRLNTGELFF
TRBV6-1,medium-sized,NA,TRBJ2-7,TGTGCCAGCAGTGAAGCGGGCGGGACGGGGTACGAGCAGTACTTC,CASSEAGGTGYEQYF
TRBV19,NA,NA,TRBJ1-3,TGTGCCAGTAAGATCGGGGGCGCTTACTCTGGAAACACCATATATTTT,CASKIGGAYSGNTIYF
TRBV4-2,NA,NA,TRBJ1-2,TGTGCCAGCAGCCAAGATTACAGGACTAACTATGGCTACACCTTC,CASSQDYRTNYGYTF
TRBV11-2,NA,NA,TRBJ2-1,TGTGCCAGCAGCTTGTATTTCAGGGGGGCTGGTGAGCAGTTCTTC,CASSLYFRGAGEQFF
TRBV5-4,few,TRBD2,TRBJ2-2,TGTGCCAGCAGCTTGACTAGCGGGGATGTGAGGGAGCTGTTTTTT,CASSLTSGDVRELFF
TRBV11-3,NA,TRBD2,TRBJ2-7,TGTGCCAGCAGCCCGGGACTAGCGGGAGTACTTTCCTACGAGCAGTACTTC,CASSPGLAGVLSYEQYF
TRBV2,NA,TRBD2,TRBJ2-3,TGTGCCAGCAGTGTGCGCCCAGCGGGATACACAGATACGCAGTATTTT,CASSVRPAGYTDTQYF
TRBV28,NA,NA,TRBJ2-4,TGTGCCAGCAGTTCCGGGGTGCCAGAGATTCAGTACTTC,CASSSGVPEIQYF
TRBV7-3,once,NA,TRBJ2-1,TGTGCCAGCAGCCCCCTAGGGCTAGGGGGAGGTGAGCAGTTCTTC,CASSPLGLGGGEQFF
TRBV7-2,NA,NA,TRBJ1-2,TGTGCCAGCAGCTTAGATGTAGACTATGGCTACACCTTC,CASSLDVDYGYTF
TRBV5-4,NA,NA,TRBJ2-5,TGTGCCAGCAGCTTGGAGCCGAGCCAAGAGACCCAGTACTTC,CASSLEPSQETQYF
TRBV3-1/TRBV3-2,NA,NA,TRBJ2-2,TGTGCCAGCAGCCAGGTCCCTAGCGTCCCCGGGGAGCTGTTTTTT,CASSQVPSVPGELFF
TRBV5-5,NA,NA,TRBJ1-2,TGTGCCAGCAGCGAGACCAGGGTTGGCTACACCTTC,CASSETRVGYTF
TRBV19,few,TRBD2,TRBJ2-1,TGTGCCAGTAGTATGGACTCCGGGACTACCGATGAGCAGTTCTTC,CASSMDSGTTDEQFF
TRBV5-6,few,NA,TRBJ2-5,TGTGCCAGCAGACGACAGAACCAAGAGACCCAGTACTTC,CASRRQNQETQYF
TRBV5-6,NA,TRBD1,TRBJ1-5,TGTGCCAGCAGCTTAGGGGACAGGGGTCAGCCCCAGCATTTT,CASSLGDRGQPQHF
TRBV6-5,NA,TRBD1,TRBJ2-5,TGTGCCGGGACGGTGGGGGACAGGGTGTCAGAGACCCAGTACTTC,CAGTVGDRVSETQYF
TRBV18,NA,NA,TRBJ1-3,TGTGCCAGCTCACCACCTAGGAGCTCTGGAAACACCATATATTTT,CASSPPRSSGNTIYF
TRBV5-8,NA,NA,TRBJ2-3,TGTGCCAGCAGCTTGGGGGGCTCGCCGGACACAGATACGCAGTATTTT,CASSLGGSPDTDTQYF
TRBV11-3,NA,NA,TRBJ2-1,TGTGCCAGCAGCTTATCTAGGGACGGCTACAATGAGCAGTTCTTC,CASSLSRDGYNEQFF
TRBV27,NA,NA,TRBJ1-2,TGTGCCACCCGGGATGGCAGAGGTGGCTACACCTTC,CATRDGRGGYTF
TRBV6-5,NA,TRBD1,TRBJ1-2,TGTGCCAGCAGGGGCGCAGGGGGCTTGGGGGGTGGCTACACCTTC,CASRGAGGLGGGYTF
TRBV18,few,TRBD1,TRBJ2-7,TGTGCCAGCTCACCACGGACAGGGGTTGGCTACGAGCAGTACTTC,CASSPRTGVGYEQYF
TRBV30,NA,NA,TRBJ2-7,TGTGCCTGGAGTGGGGACGTCTACGAGCAGTACTTC,CAWSGDVYEQYF
TRBV10-3,NA,NA,TRBJ1-2,TGTGCCATCAGTGAGACCAGGGACGGCTACACCTTC,CAISETRDGYTF
TRBV4-2,NA,NA,TRBJ2-7,TGTGCCAGCAGCCAAGTTGTTGAGGGGCGACGGGAGCAGTACTTC,CASSQVVEGRREQYF
TRBV19,few,TRBD2,TRBJ2-7,TGTGCCAGTAGTATAGCGGGAGGGCCCTACGAGCAGTACTTC,CASSIAGGPYEQYF
TRBV3-1/TRBV3-2,NA,NA,TRBJ1-5,TGTGCCAGCAGCCAAGCGGGCGGGAATCAGCCCCAGCATTTT,CASSQAGGNQPQHF